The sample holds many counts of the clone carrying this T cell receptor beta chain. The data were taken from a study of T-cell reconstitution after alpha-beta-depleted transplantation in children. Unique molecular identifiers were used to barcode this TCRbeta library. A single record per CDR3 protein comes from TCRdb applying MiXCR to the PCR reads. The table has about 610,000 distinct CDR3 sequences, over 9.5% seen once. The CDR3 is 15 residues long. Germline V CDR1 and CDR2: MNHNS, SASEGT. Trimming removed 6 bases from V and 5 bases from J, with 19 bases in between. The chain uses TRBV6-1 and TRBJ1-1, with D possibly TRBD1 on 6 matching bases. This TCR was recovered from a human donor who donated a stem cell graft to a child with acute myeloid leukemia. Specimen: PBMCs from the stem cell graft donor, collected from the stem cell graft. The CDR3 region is CASRLGGRIGTEAFF. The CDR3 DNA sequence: TGTGCCAGCAGGCTCGGGGGGCGGATTGGTACTGAAGCTTTCTTT.